The present TCR beta chain was sequenced within a study of T cells in Graves' hyperthyroidism and ophthalmopathy. The length of the CDR3 is 14 residues. The trim removed 0 bases at V and 8 bases at J, leaving 5 bases unmatched. The germline CDR1 and CDR2 sequences are DFQATT and SNEGSKA (reference sequence). Reasons for excluding patients were uncontrolled infection, other autoimmune disease, pregnancy or lactation. This clonotype was detected many times. Amplification of TCR beta CDR3 regions used RNA as the template. The TCR CDR3 was amplified in a first-round RT-PCR using the HTBI primer set. TCRdb analysed the multiplex PCR reads with MiXCR anew, one entry per CDR3 protein. Of 700,000 or so distinct CDR3 sequences listed, 15% to 20% are singletons.

The receptor was isolated from a man younger than 35 with Graves' hyperthyroidism. The chain employs TRBV20-1 and TRBJ2-1; 9 positions agree with TRBD2. The sequencing input was blood. The CDR3 nucleotides are TGCAGTGCTAGAGATGGTAGCGGGAGCGATGAGCAGTTCTTC. Encoded protein: CSARDGSGSDEQFF.